A selection of T cell receptor beta chains follows, all from one sample in a study of T cells after yellow fever vaccination. TCRdb re-called the 5' RACE reads with MiXCR, one entry per CDR3 protein. Of a few hundred thousand distinct CDR3 sequences in the sample, approximately 3.8% were seen once. The sample was PBMCs, taken on the day of the yellow fever booster vaccination. Receptors originate from a man between 18 and 29 years old who received the YFV17D yellow fever vaccine. CDR3s include the opening cysteine and the closing phenylalanine or tryptophan. A D gene is named only where the DNA matches it firmly. Clone size appears in some rows only: once, few, many, or a class for an expanded clone.

V	D	J	size	DNA	CDR3
TRBV18	-	TRBJ2-3	many	TGTGCCAGCTCACCTGGGGATTCCGCCACAGATACGCAGTATTTT	CASSPGDSATDTQYF
TRBV10-3	TRBD2	TRBJ2-5	few	TGTGCCATCAGTGAGCGTTTAGCGGGGGGGGAGACCCAGTACTTC	CAISERLAGGETQYF
TRBV4-3	TRBD1	TRBJ1-4	-	TGCGCCAGCAGCCTTAACGGACAGGGTCGGGTGCCTAATGAAAAACTGTTTTTT	CASSLNGQGRVPNEKLFF
TRBV6-5	-	TRBJ1-1	few	TGTGCCAGCAGTTACTCGGACGGGAAAGCTTTCTTT	CASSYSDGKAFF
TRBV27	-	TRBJ1-4	many	TGTGCCAGCAGTTTAAACCTCGTGGGTGAAAAACTGTTTTTT	CASSLNLVGEKLFF
TRBV7-9	-	TRBJ1-6	many	TGTGCCAGCAGCAGCCAGGGGTGGGGATCACCCCTCCACTTT	CASSSQGWGSPLHF
TRBV28	-	TRBJ2-3	many	TGTGCCAGCAGTCTGACGAGGGGGGGCGTGGATACGCAGTATTTT	CASSLTRGGVDTQYF
TRBV5-5	TRBD1	TRBJ1-2	many	TGTGCCAGCAGCCTTGGACCAGGGGGCGGCGGCTACACCTTC	CASSLGPGGGGYTF
TRBV18	-	TRBJ2-1	many	TGTGCCAGCTCGCTAGACATGAGCTCCTACAATGAGCAGTTCTTC	CASSLDMSSYNEQFF
TRBV9	-	TRBJ2-5	many	TGTGCCAGCAGCGCCGCCCCCCAAGAGACCCAGTACTTC	CASSAAPQETQYF
TRBV18	-	TRBJ1-1	-	TGTGCCAGCTCAGTCGGGCTATCAGGTACTGAAGCTTTCTTT	CASSVGLSGTEAFF
TRBV6-2/TRBV6-3	-	TRBJ1-5	few	TGTGCCAGCAGTTACTCGATCTGGGGAGGGGTTGATCTCAATCAGCCCCAGCATTTT	CASSYSIWGGVDLNQPQHF
TRBV2	-	TRBJ2-5	-	TGTGCCAGCAGTGATGGGCAGGGGTGGGAGACCCAGTACTTC	CASSDGQGWETQYF
TRBV27	-	TRBJ2-7	few	TGTGCCAGCGGGTTCGACGGGGGCTCCTACGAGCAGTACTTC	CASGFDGGSYEQYF
TRBV20-1	-	TRBJ1-2	-	TGCAGTGCTATACCGCAGGGGACTAACTATGGCTACACCTTC	CSAIPQGTNYGYTF
TRBV4-3	TRBD1	TRBJ1-4	many	TGCGCCAGCAGGAAGGACAGGGGAAGTCCCGAAAAACTGTTTTTT	CASRKDRGSPEKLFF